This record covers a single TCR beta chain. Its antigen is undetermined. These data belong to a study of T-cell memory formation after mild COVID-19. Study results and caveats: Second-wave clones reaching peak frequency on day 37 lacked confirmed SARS-CoV-2 specificity. CD4+ clones that contracted lay mainly in CM and EM; CD8+ ones lay in EMRA.

TCRdb reprocessed the 5' RACE reads with MiXCR, giving one entry per CDR3 protein. The table lists under 400,000 distinct CDR3 sequences, around 20% of them singletons, with roughly an eighth in the top ten. V trimming: 4 bases; J trimming: 2 bases; junction bases outside the gene matches: 6. CDR3 length equals 16 residues. Germline loops: CDR1 SGHAT, CDR2 FQNNGV. The TCR sequence derives from an adult woman who had mild COVID-19 (a few samples of this study predate the infection). Cell type and time point are not known. Sequencing input: PBMCs or a T cell subset sorted from them (not recorded which). The chain couples TRBV11-2 to TRBJ2-2; 8 nucleotides line up with TRBD1. This chain's CDR3 is CASSWATGVNTGELFF. In DNA form, the CDR3 reads TGTGCCAGCAGCTGGGCGACAGGGGTAAACACCGGGGAGCTGTTTTTT.